This T cell receptor beta chain was retrieved from a study of graft-versus-host responses after intestinal transplantation. Study at large: Multivisceral, liver-intestinal, or isolated intestinal grafts were transplanted into recipients. Anti-thymocyte globulin induction was given to all recipients, followed by tacrolimus and steroids for roughly 3 years.

Clones were sequenced by immunoSEQ multiplex PCR, and TCRdb holds only the in-frame ones, with some missing. The sample holds about 27,000 clones, around 94% seen once. Germline CDR1 LNHDA, CDR2 SQIVND (reference sequence). Germline trimming cut 1 base from V and 7 bases from J; bases unmatched to any gene: 9. This CDR3 is built from 16 residues. General study findings and limits: Early post-transplant HvG declines were associated with peak circulating GvH clone levels.

Notes on this clone: Its antigen is unidentified.

This TCR was sampled from a human patient who received an intestinal transplant, so some T cells may come from the graft donor. This chain links TRBV19 with TRBJ2-3, with 9 bases identical to TRBD1. The source was PBMCs, collected just over 29 days after intestinal transplant. CDR3 sequence reads: CASSIGNTGGSNTQYF. The CDR3 DNA follows: TGTGCCAGTAGTATAGGGAATACAGGGGGCTCGAATACGCAGTATTTT.